This T cell receptor (beta chain) emerged from a study of T-cell reconstitution after alpha-beta-depleted transplantation in children (dated by TCRdb to the mid-2010s). Study-level background: Using TCR repertoire profiling, the study followed T-cell immune reconstitution in a quantitative way in children after TCRalphabeta/CD19-depleted allogeneic hematopoietic cell transplantation. Points the paper makes about the study in general: Apparently early alphabetaT-cell count recovery about two months after transplant reportedly relied on only several hundred rapidly expanded clones derived from non-depleted graft cells. Hyperexpanded clone frequencies declined over subsequent months; after one year, T-cell counts and TCRbeta diversity were mostly attributed to newly produced T cells. In some patients, the high TCRbeta diversity seen at day 60 was put down to recipient T cells and intrathymic progenitors that had survived conditioning.

V is shortened by 6 bases, J by 7 bases, and the region joining them spans 18 bases. Taken from cysteine to phenylalanine, the CDR3 has 15 residues. The retained sequence is limited to the CDR3, 45 bases, with the frame set at the first base. Via the germline V gene, CDR1 is ENHRY and CDR2 SYGVKD. This clonotype has more than one count but fewer than ten. This clone's antigen is unknown. No much larger clone is present one base from it, and per-base qualities are unavailable. Preparation of the library involved PCR. This sample was sequenced with an Illumina HiSeq 2500. Molecular barcoding was employed in the preparation of TCR libraries, with unique molecular identifiers being used to normalize TCRbeta repertoire quantification. TCRdb reworked the public reads: Q25 trimming with fastp, MiXCR clone assembly, productive beta chains retained. Rows matching on CDR3 protein sequence are summarized as one entry with the most common DNA and genes. The sample yields some 550,000 distinct CDR3 sequences; roughly 23% were counted once. The ten largest clones add up to roughly an eighth of the sample.

The treatment or condition tag for this specimen amounts to: allogeneic hematopoietic cell transplantation with graft depleted of TCRalphabeta T cells and CD19 B cells. The children who served as transplant recipients had been given grafts of TCRalphabeta/CD19-depleted allogeneic hematopoietic cells. This clonotype was sampled from a boy under two years old who had a stem cell transplant for acute myeloid leukemia, so the T cells may come from the graft donor. The V and J segments used are TRBV10-3 and TRBJ1-4; 6 matching bases give a weak D call of TRBD1. The sample was PBMCs, mostly from graft donor cells, taken 360 days after TCRalphabeta/CD19-depleted stem cell transplant. The nucleotide sequence reads TGTGCCATCAGGGAAAAACAGGGAGAATCTGAAAAACTGTTTTTT. It specifies CAIREKQGESEKLFF.